A selection of T cell receptor beta chains follows, all from one sample in a study of metastatic and nonmetastatic thyroid tumors. TCRdb reanalyzed the PCR reads via MiXCR. The sample lists more than 9,000 clones, 25% to 35% occurring once. Sequencing used tumor tissue. The receptors stem from a male donor with papillary thyroid cancer or a benign thyroid nodule (not recorded which). Some clones in this sample may be carry-over from other donors' samples. Each CDR3 is given with its conserved first and last residue. The D gene is left open where the match is weak. Expanded clones are given a class, and other clones once, few, many or no size at all.

v_call: TRBV6-1; j_call: TRBJ2-7; clone_size: .; d_call: .; cdr3_nt: TGTGCCACCGACGACGCTGGGGCGTACGGTGATCAGTACTTC; cdr3_aa: CATDDAGAYGDQYF
v_call: TRBV20-1; j_call: TRBJ1-2; clone_size: .; d_call: TRBD1; cdr3_nt: TGCAGTGCAAGGGACAGGGAGTATGGCTACACCTTC; cdr3_aa: CSARDREYGYTF
v_call: TRBV7-2; j_call: TRBJ2-1; clone_size: medium-sized; d_call: .; cdr3_nt: TGTGCCAGCAGCATTTATAACAATGAGCAGTTCTTC; cdr3_aa: CASSIYNNEQFF
v_call: TRBV25-1; j_call: TRBJ1-1; clone_size: many; d_call: .; cdr3_nt: TGTGCCAGCAGCGCGACCCTCAGGGCTAACACTGAAGCTTTCTTT; cdr3_aa: CASSATLRANTEAFF
v_call: TRBV2; j_call: TRBJ1-3; clone_size: medium-sized; d_call: .; cdr3_nt: TGTGCCAGCAGTGATCAGCGGGCCCGGCCACGCTCTGGAAACACCATATATTTT; cdr3_aa: CASSDQRARPRSGNTIYF
v_call: TRBV7-3; j_call: TRBJ2-1; clone_size: .; d_call: .; cdr3_nt: TGTGCCAGCAGCTTAAGTGGCAACCACAATGAGCAGTTCTTC; cdr3_aa: CASSLSGNHNEQFF
v_call: TRBV9; j_call: TRBJ2-3; clone_size: .; d_call: .; cdr3_nt: TGTGCCAGCAGCCCGGACACGCCAGATACGCAGTATTTT; cdr3_aa: CASSPDTPDTQYF
v_call: TRBV10-2; j_call: TRBJ1-2; clone_size: .; d_call: .; cdr3_nt: TGCGCCAGCACAGCCAGGGCTCCTTTAACTAACTATGGCTACACCTTC; cdr3_aa: CASTARAPLTNYGYTF
v_call: TRBV28; j_call: TRBJ2-7; clone_size: .; d_call: TRBD2; cdr3_nt: TGTGCCAGCAGTGGCAGGACTAGCGGGCCCCAAAACTTTTACGAGCAGTACTTC; cdr3_aa: CASSGRTSGPQNFYEQYF
v_call: TRBV20-1; j_call: TRBJ1-1; clone_size: .; d_call: .; cdr3_nt: TGCAGTGCTTCCGTCAGGAACACTGAAGCTTTCTTT; cdr3_aa: CSASVRNTEAFF
v_call: TRBV7-9; j_call: TRBJ1-1; clone_size: medium-sized; d_call: .; cdr3_nt: TGTGCCAGCAGCCCACCGACAGGTTCGAACACTGAAGCTTTCTTT; cdr3_aa: CASSPPTGSNTEAFF
v_call: TRBV5-1; j_call: TRBJ2-3; clone_size: .; d_call: .; cdr3_nt: TGCGCCAGCAGCTTGACTAGTGGGAGATTGGATACGCAGTATTTT; cdr3_aa: CASSLTSGRLDTQYF
v_call: TRBV12-3/TRBV12-4; j_call: TRBJ2-7; clone_size: few; d_call: TRBD2; cdr3_nt: TGTGCCAGCAGTCGGACTAGCGTGGGTCGCGAGCAGTACTTC; cdr3_aa: CASSRTSVGREQYF
v_call: TRBV6-1; j_call: TRBJ1-2; clone_size: few; d_call: TRBD1; cdr3_nt: TGTGCCAGCACCACAATGGACAGGGACGGCTACACCTTC; cdr3_aa: CASTTMDRDGYTF
v_call: TRBV20-1; j_call: TRBJ2-3; clone_size: medium-sized; d_call: .; cdr3_nt: TGCAGTACCCAACTCCAGGGAGGCACAGATACGCAGTATTTT; cdr3_aa: CSTQLQGGTDTQYF
v_call: TRBV30; j_call: TRBJ2-5; clone_size: many; d_call: TRBD2; cdr3_nt: TGTGCCTTCGAATCCAAACTAGCGGGAGCTAGAGAGACCCAGTACTTC; cdr3_aa: CAFESKLAGARETQYF
v_call: TRBV9; j_call: TRBJ2-1; clone_size: .; d_call: TRBD2; cdr3_nt: TGTGCCAGCAGCGTAGGGGCAACTAGCGGGAGATGGAATGAGCAGTTCTTC; cdr3_aa: CASSVGATSGRWNEQFF
v_call: TRBV3-1; j_call: TRBJ1-5; clone_size: .; d_call: .; cdr3_nt: TGTGCCAGCAGCCAAGTGGGTCAGCCCCAGCATTTT; cdr3_aa: CASSQVGQPQHF
v_call: TRBV20-1; j_call: TRBJ2-5; clone_size: many; d_call: .; cdr3_nt: TGCAGTGCCCCAATGTGGGGGATCCAGTACTTC; cdr3_aa: CSAPMWGIQYF
v_call: TRBV11-1; j_call: TRBJ2-7; clone_size: .; d_call: .; cdr3_nt: TGTGCCAGCAGCGACGGTTTTTCCGGGACCGTCAGGTGCGATCAGTACTTC; cdr3_aa: CASSDGFSGTVRCDQYF
v_call: TRBV12-3/TRBV12-4; j_call: TRBJ1-1; clone_size: .; d_call: .; cdr3_nt: TGTGCCAGCACCTCTAGCTGGGGGCAAATGAACACTGAAGCTTTCTTT; cdr3_aa: CASTSSWGQMNTEAFF
v_call: TRBV9; j_call: TRBJ2-2; clone_size: medium-sized; d_call: TRBD2; cdr3_nt: TGTGCCAGCAGCGAGGCGGGAGGCGAGGGCACCGGGGAGCTGTTTTTT; cdr3_aa: CASSEAGGEGTGELFF
v_call: TRBV6-4; j_call: TRBJ2-1; clone_size: medium-sized; d_call: .; cdr3_nt: TGTGCCAGCAGTGATTCGGGCGGGTCCCACAATGAGCAGTTCTTC; cdr3_aa: CASSDSGGSHNEQFF
v_call: TRBV10-1; j_call: TRBJ2-7; clone_size: few; d_call: .; cdr3_nt: TGCGCCAGCAGTAGACTAGCCTACGAGCAGTACTTC; cdr3_aa: CASSRLAYEQYF
v_call: TRBV20-1; j_call: TRBJ1-5; clone_size: .; d_call: .; cdr3_nt: TGCAGTGCCCAACCAGGCACATCTGAAGTGCAGCCCCAGCATTTT; cdr3_aa: CSAQPGTSEVQPQHF
v_call: TRBV2; j_call: TRBJ1-6; clone_size: few; d_call: .; cdr3_nt: TGTGCCAGCAGTGCCCGACAGGATAATTCACCCCTCCACTTT; cdr3_aa: CASSARQDNSPLHF
v_call: TRBV19; j_call: TRBJ1-1; clone_size: medium-sized; d_call: .; cdr3_nt: TGTGCCAGTAGTCAGACGGGGGGCACTGAAGCTTTCTTT; cdr3_aa: CASSQTGGTEAFF
v_call: TRBV29-1; j_call: TRBJ2-5; clone_size: many; d_call: TRBD2; cdr3_nt: TGCAGCGTTGAAGGGCTAGCGGGAGGGCTAGAGACCCAGTACTTC; cdr3_aa: CSVEGLAGGLETQYF
v_call: TRBV7-9; j_call: TRBJ1-1; clone_size: .; d_call: .; cdr3_nt: TGTGCCAGTAGGTGGGGGGGAAGAGAAGCTTTCTTT; cdr3_aa: CASRWGGREAFF
v_call: TRBV7-9; j_call: TRBJ2-7; clone_size: .; d_call: .; cdr3_nt: TGTGCCAGCCGAGGGGGAGGCTACGAGCAGTACTTC; cdr3_aa: CASRGGGYEQYF
v_call: TRBV5-5; j_call: TRBJ2-2; clone_size: .; d_call: TRBD1; cdr3_nt: TGTGCCAGCATTCCTTCGGGACAGGCCAACACCGGGGAGCTGTTTTTT; cdr3_aa: CASIPSGQANTGELFF
v_call: TRBV20-1; j_call: TRBJ1-3; clone_size: .; d_call: .; cdr3_nt: TGCAGTCCTCGGAACAGGGAGGCTGCAAACACCATATATTTT; cdr3_aa: CSPRNREAANTIYF
v_call: TRBV12-3/TRBV12-4; j_call: TRBJ2-7; clone_size: .; d_call: .; cdr3_nt: TGTGCCAGCAGTTACATGGGCCTCGTGGCGGGAGAGCAGTACTTC; cdr3_aa: CASSYMGLVAGEQYF
v_call: TRBV28; j_call: TRBJ2-3; clone_size: many; d_call: .; cdr3_nt: TGTGCCAGCAGTTTCGGGGATTCCTCCACAGATACGCAGTATTTT; cdr3_aa: CASSFGDSSTDTQYF
v_call: TRBV20-1; j_call: TRBJ2-7; clone_size: few; d_call: .; cdr3_nt: TGCAGTGCTCCGGACACCAACTACGAGCAGTACTTC; cdr3_aa: CSAPDTNYEQYF
v_call: TRBV12-3/TRBV12-4; j_call: TRBJ1-5; clone_size: medium-sized; d_call: TRBD1; cdr3_nt: TGTGCCAGCAGACCTGGACAGGGGTTTCAGCCCCAGCATTTT; cdr3_aa: CASRPGQGFQPQHF
v_call: TRBV20-1; j_call: TRBJ1-1; clone_size: medium-sized; d_call: .; cdr3_nt: TGCAGTGCTAACCCAGGGCACCTGAACACTGAAGCTTTCTTT; cdr3_aa: CSANPGHLNTEAFF
v_call: TRBV7-2; j_call: TRBJ2-7; clone_size: .; d_call: .; cdr3_nt: TGTGCCAGCAGCCCCGGGCTCAGCTCTCGGGAGCAGTACTTC; cdr3_aa: CASSPGLSSREQYF
v_call: TRBV14; j_call: TRBJ1-2; clone_size: few; d_call: TRBD1; cdr3_nt: TGTGCCAGCAGCCAGGACAGGGTTGGCTACACCTTC; cdr3_aa: CASSQDRVGYTF
v_call: TRBV7-8; j_call: TRBJ1-6; clone_size: .; d_call: .; cdr3_nt: TGTGCCAGCAGCTTAGGGGGAGGTAATTCACCCCTCCACTTT; cdr3_aa: CASSLGGGNSPLHF
v_call: TRBV18; j_call: TRBJ2-7; clone_size: .; d_call: .; cdr3_nt: TGTGCCAGCTCGCGGGGTTCCGCCTACGAGCAGTACTTC; cdr3_aa: CASSRGSAYEQYF
v_call: TRBV27; j_call: TRBJ2-7; clone_size: few; d_call: .; cdr3_nt: TGTGCCAGCAGTTTATATCGGGGCGAGCAGTACTTC; cdr3_aa: CASSLYRGEQYF
v_call: TRBV6-4; j_call: TRBJ1-1; clone_size: .; d_call: .; cdr3_nt: TGTGCCAGCAGCTCACTCGAAAGGGCATCGACTGAAGCTTTCTTT; cdr3_aa: CASSSLERASTEAFF
v_call: TRBV12-3/TRBV12-4; j_call: TRBJ2-4; clone_size: few; d_call: .; cdr3_nt: TGTGCCAGCTCATCCGGCGAACTAAGGGGCATTCAGTACTTC; cdr3_aa: CASSSGELRGIQYF
v_call: TRBV3-1; j_call: TRBJ2-3; clone_size: .; d_call: .; cdr3_nt: TGTGCCAGCAGCCGGCTAGCGACTGGGGCGCAGTATTTT; cdr3_aa: CASSRLATGAQYF
v_call: TRBV12-3/TRBV12-4; j_call: TRBJ2-7; clone_size: medium-sized; d_call: TRBD2; cdr3_nt: TGTGCCAGCAGTGAAATCAGGGCTAGCGGACCTTACGAGCAGTACTTC; cdr3_aa: CASSEIRASGPYEQYF
v_call: TRBV15; j_call: TRBJ2-1; clone_size: few; d_call: TRBD2; cdr3_nt: TGTGCCACCAGCCCTTTAGCGGGAGGAGAGCAGTTCTTC; cdr3_aa: CATSPLAGGEQFF
v_call: TRBV4-2; j_call: TRBJ1-2; clone_size: many; d_call: .; cdr3_nt: TGTGCCAGCAGCCTCCGGGGGGGAGGCTACACCTTC; cdr3_aa: CASSLRGGGYTF
v_call: TRBV25-1; j_call: TRBJ2-5; clone_size: many; d_call: TRBD2; cdr3_nt: TGTGCCAGCAGTGAAACAGCGGGAGGGTGGGAGACCCAGTACTTC; cdr3_aa: CASSETAGGWETQYF
v_call: TRBV2; j_call: TRBJ2-7; clone_size: few; d_call: .; cdr3_nt: TGTGCCAGCAGCTCCCGACCGGGGGACTCCTACGAGCAGTACTTC; cdr3_aa: CASSSRPGDSYEQYF
v_call: TRBV28; j_call: TRBJ1-3; clone_size: .; d_call: .; cdr3_nt: TGTGCCAGCAGGCGCAGGGGCCAAAGCTCTGGAAACACCATATATTTT; cdr3_aa: CASRRRGQSSGNTIYF
v_call: TRBV6-1; j_call: TRBJ2-1; clone_size: .; d_call: .; cdr3_nt: TGTGCCAGCGGGGATTATCGCCAGCAGTTCTTC; cdr3_aa: CASGDYRQQFF
v_call: TRBV3-1; j_call: TRBJ2-2; clone_size: .; d_call: TRBD2; cdr3_nt: TGTGCCAGCAGTCTAACGCGGGGAGGGCGTCTGTTTTTT; cdr3_aa: CASSLTRGGRLFF
v_call: TRBV30; j_call: TRBJ2-2; clone_size: .; d_call: .; cdr3_nt: TGTGCCTGGAAGGTCGGGGAGCGCGACACCGGGGAGCTGTTTTTT; cdr3_aa: CAWKVGERDTGELFF
v_call: TRBV9; j_call: TRBJ2-3; clone_size: many; d_call: .; cdr3_nt: TGTGCCAGCAGCGTAAATTTTGGGGATACGCAGTATTTT; cdr3_aa: CASSVNFGDTQYF
v_call: TRBV27; j_call: TRBJ1-2; clone_size: medium-sized; d_call: TRBD1; cdr3_nt: TGTGCCAGCAGTTTCTTGACAGGGGGGAACTATGGCTACACCTTC; cdr3_aa: CASSFLTGGNYGYTF
v_call: TRBV20-1; j_call: TRBJ2-7; clone_size: medium-sized; d_call: .; cdr3_nt: TGCAGTGCTAGGCGGGCCTACGAGCAGTACTTC; cdr3_aa: CSARRAYEQYF
v_call: TRBV6-2/TRBV6-3; j_call: TRBJ2-7; clone_size: .; d_call: .; cdr3_nt: TGTGCCAGCAGTTATGGGGGACGCGGCGAGCAGTACTTC; cdr3_aa: CASSYGGRGEQYF
v_call: TRBV9; j_call: TRBJ2-2; clone_size: .; d_call: TRBD1; cdr3_nt: TGTGCCAGCAGCTCGGGACAGGGGGACCTCGGGGAGCTGTTTTTT; cdr3_aa: CASSSGQGDLGELFF
v_call: TRBV29-1; j_call: TRBJ2-3; clone_size: many; d_call: .; cdr3_nt: TGCAGCGTTGAACTCCGCGGATGGGAGGGGGGCACAGATACGCAGTATTTT; cdr3_aa: CSVELRGWEGGTDTQYF